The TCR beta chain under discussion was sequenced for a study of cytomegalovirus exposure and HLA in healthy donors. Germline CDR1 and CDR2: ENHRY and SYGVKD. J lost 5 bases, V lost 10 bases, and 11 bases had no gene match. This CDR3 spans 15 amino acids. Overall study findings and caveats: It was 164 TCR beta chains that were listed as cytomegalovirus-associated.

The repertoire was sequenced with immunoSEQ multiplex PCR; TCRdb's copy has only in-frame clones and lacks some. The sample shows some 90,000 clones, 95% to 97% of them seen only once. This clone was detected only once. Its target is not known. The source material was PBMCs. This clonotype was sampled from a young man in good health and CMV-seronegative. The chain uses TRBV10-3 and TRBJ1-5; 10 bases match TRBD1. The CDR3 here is CATTGTGDWHQPQHF. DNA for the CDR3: TGTGCCACAACCGGGACAGGGGACTGGCATCAGCCCCAGCATTTT.